Listed below are T cell receptor beta chains from one sample, sequenced in a study of CD4+ T cells in melanoma. This table comes from immunoSEQ multiplex PCR, and its TCRdb copy is limited to in-frame clones, with some not included. The table has some 150,000 clones, roughly 91% seen once; the top ten hold 1.5%. Receptor source: a human donor with melanoma. CDR3s include the opening cysteine and the closing phenylalanine or tryptophan. A D gene is named only where the DNA matches it firmly. Only some rows state a clone size, as once, few, many or a class for expanded clones.

clone_size: -; j_call: TRBJ2-2; v_call: TRBV27; d_call: -; cdr3_nt: TGTGCCAGCAGTTGGACCCTGAACACCGGGGAGCTGTTTTTT; cdr3_aa: CASSWTLNTGELFF
clone_size: -; j_call: TRBJ2-5; v_call: TRBV5-5; d_call: TRBD1; cdr3_nt: TGTGCCAGCAGCGGTACCGGGACAGGGAGGAGAGAGACCCAGTACTTC; cdr3_aa: CASSGTGTGRRETQYF
clone_size: -; j_call: TRBJ1-4; v_call: TRBV7-8; d_call: TRBD1; cdr3_nt: TGTGCCAGCAGCTTAGCGCTGGCAGGGGGCGCAACTAATGAAAAACTGTTTTTT; cdr3_aa: CASSLALAGGATNEKLFF
clone_size: -; j_call: TRBJ2-3; v_call: TRBV5-1; d_call: TRBD2; cdr3_nt: TGCGCCAGCAGCTTGTCACTAGCGGGAAACACAGATACGCAGTATTTT; cdr3_aa: CASSLSLAGNTDTQYF
clone_size: -; j_call: TRBJ2-7; v_call: TRBV19; d_call: TRBD2; cdr3_nt: TGTGCCAGTAGCGCGGGGGTTGGGCTTTACGAGCAGTACTTC; cdr3_aa: CASSAGVGLYEQYF
clone_size: -; j_call: TRBJ1-1; v_call: TRBV9; d_call: -; cdr3_nt: TGTGCCAGCAGCGTATCCCCCGTGGGAATCAACACTGAAGCTTTCTTT; cdr3_aa: CASSVSPVGINTEAFF
clone_size: -; j_call: TRBJ2-5; v_call: TRBV5-5; d_call: -; cdr3_nt: TGTGCCAGCAGCTTGAGCACTGTTGAGACCCAGTACTTC; cdr3_aa: CASSLSTVETQYF
clone_size: -; j_call: TRBJ2-3; v_call: TRBV7-9; d_call: TRBD2; cdr3_nt: TGTGCCAGCAAAAGGATTAGCGGGGGTTCAATCGATACGCAGTATTTT; cdr3_aa: CASKRISGGSIDTQYF
clone_size: -; j_call: TRBJ1-5; v_call: TRBV19; d_call: -; cdr3_nt: TGTGCCAGTAGTAGCCCGTCCCGGGAAGAGCAGCCCCAGCATTTT; cdr3_aa: CASSSPSREEQPQHF
clone_size: -; j_call: TRBJ2-2; v_call: TRBV5-1; d_call: -; cdr3_nt: TGCGCCAGCAGCTTGGTGGCCAGGGTCGCGAACACCGGGGAGCTGTTTTTT; cdr3_aa: CASSLVARVANTGELFF
clone_size: -; j_call: TRBJ1-1; v_call: TRBV11-2; d_call: -; cdr3_nt: TGTGCCACCGCGACGGGACTCAACACTGAAGCTTTCTTT; cdr3_aa: CATATGLNTEAFF
clone_size: -; j_call: TRBJ1-2; v_call: TRBV6-5; d_call: -; cdr3_nt: TGTGCCAGCAGTTATAAGGGGTCGGGCGGCTACACCTTC; cdr3_aa: CASSYKGSGGYTF
clone_size: -; j_call: TRBJ1-6; v_call: TRBV18; d_call: -; cdr3_nt: TGTGCCAGCTCACCAAGTGGGGCGATTAATTCACCCCTCCACTTT; cdr3_aa: CASSPSGAINSPLHF
clone_size: -; j_call: TRBJ2-3; v_call: TRBV18; d_call: -; cdr3_nt: TGTGCCAGCTCACCGACCGTGCCTAACGTTCGTTCGACAGATACGCAGTATTTT; cdr3_aa: CASSPTVPNVRSTDTQYF
clone_size: few; j_call: TRBJ2-2; v_call: TRBV5-4; d_call: -; cdr3_nt: TGTGCCAGCAGCGGAGGGACAACGAACACCGGGGAGCTGTTTTTT; cdr3_aa: CASSGGTTNTGELFF
clone_size: -; j_call: TRBJ2-7; v_call: TRBV5-1; d_call: TRBD1; cdr3_nt: TGCGCCAGCACCTATAGTACAGGGGACGCCTACGAGCAGTACTTC; cdr3_aa: CASTYSTGDAYEQYF
clone_size: -; j_call: TRBJ2-1; v_call: TRBV4-1; d_call: TRBD2; cdr3_nt: TGCGCCAGCAGCCGGACTAGCGGGGCGTACAATGAGCAGTTCTTC; cdr3_aa: CASSRTSGAYNEQFF
clone_size: -; j_call: TRBJ2-5; v_call: TRBV20-1; d_call: TRBD1; cdr3_nt: TGCAGTGGCGTCAGGGGGGAGACCCAGTACTTC; cdr3_aa: CSGVRGETQYF
clone_size: -; j_call: TRBJ2-5; v_call: TRBV5-1; d_call: TRBD2; cdr3_nt: TGCGCCAGCAGCTCGAGACGGGGGGTAGAGCAGGAGACCCAGTACTTC; cdr3_aa: CASSSRRGVEQETQYF
clone_size: once; j_call: TRBJ2-3; v_call: TRBV6-6; d_call: TRBD2; cdr3_nt: TGTGCCAGCAGTTTCCGAAGCGGGGCGAGCGCAGATACGCAGTATTTT; cdr3_aa: CASSFRSGASADTQYF
clone_size: -; j_call: TRBJ2-5; v_call: TRBV7-9; d_call: -; cdr3_nt: TGTGCCAGCAGCTTTGCGGCCTGGGGACCAAGAGAGACCCAGTACTTC; cdr3_aa: CASSFAAWGPRETQYF
clone_size: -; j_call: TRBJ2-7; v_call: TRBV2; d_call: TRBD1; cdr3_nt: TGTGCCAGCACCTACAGGGGGTCGCAGTACTTC; cdr3_aa: CASTYRGSQYF